Reported below is one TCR beta chain. Germline-derived CDR1 and CDR2 are DFQATT and SNEGSKA (reference sequence). There are 17 residues in the CDR3. V shed 0 bases, J shed 4 bases, and the junction held 13 bases outside the gene matches. The sample originates from a study of blood T cells in healthy people across ages. Sample-barcoded 5' priming and a J-beta primer mix drove a second PCR of 7 to 11 cycles. MiXCR, run by TCRdb on the 5' RACE reads, gives a single entry per CDR3 protein. The data contain 1.5 million to 2 million distinct CDR3 sequences, 34% of them singletons. The clonotype originates from a woman aged 30 to 39 in good health. Specimen: blood. This chain joins TRBV20-1 and TRBJ2-3; 7 positions agree with TRBD2. The CDR3 DNA follows: TGCAGTGCTAGAGATACCGGACGAGCGGGGTTAGCAGATACGCAGTATTTT. Translation gives CSARDTGRAGLADTQYF.